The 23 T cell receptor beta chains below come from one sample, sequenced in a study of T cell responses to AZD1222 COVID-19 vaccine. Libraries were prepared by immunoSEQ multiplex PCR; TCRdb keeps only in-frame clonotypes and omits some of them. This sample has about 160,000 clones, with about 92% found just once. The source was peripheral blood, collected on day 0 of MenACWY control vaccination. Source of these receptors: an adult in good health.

Here the CDR3 reads CASSLVLGATYEQYF. In DNA form, the CDR3 reads TGTGCCAGCAGCTTAGTTCTAGGGGCGACCTACGAGCAGTACTTC. The chain carries TRBV11-1 and TRBJ2-7; a possible D gene is TRBD1 (5 bases). CDR3 length equals 15 residues. CDR1 is SGHAT, CDR2 FQDESV, per germline (reference sequence). Trimming removed 1 base at V and 2 bases at J, with 12 bases between.

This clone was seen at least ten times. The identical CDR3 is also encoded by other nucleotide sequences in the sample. The CDR3: CASRSTGGSPLHF. CDR3 nucleotides: TGTGCCAGCAGGTCCACAGGGGGGTCACCCCTCCACTTT. This rearrangement joins TRBV28 to TRBJ1-6; the match to TRBD1 covers 8 bases. The CDR3 consists of 13 residues. Germline V gene data show CDR1 as MDHEN and CDR2 as SYDVKM. The ends lost 6 bases at V and 10 bases at J; junction bases unmatched: 5. Drawing the rest from reference TRBV28 and TRBJ1-6, the complete variable domain is DVKVTQSSRYLVKRTGEKVFLECVQDMDHENMFWYRQDPGLGLRLIYFSYDVKMKEKGDIPEGYSVSREKKERFSLILESASTNQTSMYLCASRSTGGSPLHFGNGTRLTVT.

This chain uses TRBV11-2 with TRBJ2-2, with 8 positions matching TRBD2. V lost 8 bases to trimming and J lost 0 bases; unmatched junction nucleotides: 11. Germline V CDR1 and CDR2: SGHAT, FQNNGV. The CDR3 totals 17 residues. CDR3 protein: CASQGVRRGANTGELFF. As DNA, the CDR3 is TGTGCCAGCCAAGGGGTGCGGCGGGGGGCGAACACCGGGGAGCTGTTTTTT.

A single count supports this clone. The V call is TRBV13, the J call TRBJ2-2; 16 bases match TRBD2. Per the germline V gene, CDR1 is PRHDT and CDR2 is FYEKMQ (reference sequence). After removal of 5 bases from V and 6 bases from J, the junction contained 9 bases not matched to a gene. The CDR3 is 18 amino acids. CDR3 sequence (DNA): TGTGCCAGCAGCCCCCGATCGGGACTAGCGGGAGGGGCCGGGGAGCTGTTTTTT. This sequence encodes CASSPRSGLAGGAGELFF.

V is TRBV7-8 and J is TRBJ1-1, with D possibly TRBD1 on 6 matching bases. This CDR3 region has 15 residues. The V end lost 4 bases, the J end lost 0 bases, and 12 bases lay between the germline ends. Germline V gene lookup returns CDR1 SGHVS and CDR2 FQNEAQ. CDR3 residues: CASSSTGDMNTEAFF. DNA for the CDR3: TGTGCCAGCAGCTCGACAGGCGATATGAACACTGAAGCTTTCTTT. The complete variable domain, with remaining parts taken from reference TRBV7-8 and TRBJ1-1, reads GAGVSQSPRYKVAKRGQDVALRCDPISGHVSLFWYQQALGQGPEFLTYFQNEAQLDKSGLPSDRFFAERPEGSVSTLKIQRTQQEDSAVYLCASSSTGDMNTEAFFGQGTRLTVV.

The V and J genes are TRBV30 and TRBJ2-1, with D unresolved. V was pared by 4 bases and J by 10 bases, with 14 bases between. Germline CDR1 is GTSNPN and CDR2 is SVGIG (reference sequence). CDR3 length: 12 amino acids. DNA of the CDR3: TGTGCCTGGACCCGACGTGGGTACGAGCAGTTCTTC. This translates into CAWTRRGYEQFF.

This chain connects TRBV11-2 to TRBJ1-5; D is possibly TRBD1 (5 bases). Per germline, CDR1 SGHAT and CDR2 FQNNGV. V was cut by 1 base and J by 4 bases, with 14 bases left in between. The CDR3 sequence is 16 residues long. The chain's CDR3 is CASSLASGGGNQPQHF. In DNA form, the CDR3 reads TGTGCCAGCAGCTTAGCCAGTGGGGGGGGGAATCAGCCCCAGCATTTT.

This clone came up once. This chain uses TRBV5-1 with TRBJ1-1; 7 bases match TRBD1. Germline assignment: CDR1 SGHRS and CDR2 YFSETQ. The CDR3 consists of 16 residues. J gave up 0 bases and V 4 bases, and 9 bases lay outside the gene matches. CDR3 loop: CASSGRDRTMNTEAFF. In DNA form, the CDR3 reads TGCGCCAGCAGCGGCCGGGACAGAACAATGAACACTGAAGCTTTCTTT.

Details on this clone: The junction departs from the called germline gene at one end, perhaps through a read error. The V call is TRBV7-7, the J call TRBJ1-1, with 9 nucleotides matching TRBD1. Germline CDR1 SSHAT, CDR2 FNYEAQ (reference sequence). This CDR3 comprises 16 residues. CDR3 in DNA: TGTGCTAGCAGCCGTATATGGACAGGGGTTGGCACTGAAGCTTTCTTT. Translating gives CASSRIWTGVGTEAFF.

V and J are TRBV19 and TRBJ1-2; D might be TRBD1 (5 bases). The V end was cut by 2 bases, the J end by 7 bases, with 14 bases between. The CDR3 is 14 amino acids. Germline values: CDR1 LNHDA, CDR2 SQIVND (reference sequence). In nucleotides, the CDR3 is TGTGCCAGTAGTATATCGACTCCCCAGGGTGGCTACACCTTC. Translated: CASSISTPQGGYTF.

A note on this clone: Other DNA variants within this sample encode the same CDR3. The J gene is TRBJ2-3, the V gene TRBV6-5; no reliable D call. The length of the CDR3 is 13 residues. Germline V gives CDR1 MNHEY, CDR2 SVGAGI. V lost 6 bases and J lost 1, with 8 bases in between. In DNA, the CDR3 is TGTGCCAGCAGGCCACGGGGCACAGATACGCAGTATTTT. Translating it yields CASRPRGTDTQYF.

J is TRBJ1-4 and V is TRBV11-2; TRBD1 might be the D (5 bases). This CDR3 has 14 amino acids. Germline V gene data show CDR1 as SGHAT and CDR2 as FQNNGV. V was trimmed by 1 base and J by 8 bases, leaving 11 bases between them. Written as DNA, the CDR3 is TGTGCCAGCAGCTTAGGCAGGGTTAGAGAAAAACTGTTTTTT. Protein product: CASSLGRVREKLFF.

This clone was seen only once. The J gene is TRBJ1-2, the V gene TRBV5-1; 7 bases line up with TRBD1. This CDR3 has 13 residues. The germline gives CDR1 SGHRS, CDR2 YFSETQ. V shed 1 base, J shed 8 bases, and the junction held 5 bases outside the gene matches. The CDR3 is CASSLPGGDGYTF. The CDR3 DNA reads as TGCGCCAGCAGCTTGCCAGGGGGAGACGGCTACACCTTC.

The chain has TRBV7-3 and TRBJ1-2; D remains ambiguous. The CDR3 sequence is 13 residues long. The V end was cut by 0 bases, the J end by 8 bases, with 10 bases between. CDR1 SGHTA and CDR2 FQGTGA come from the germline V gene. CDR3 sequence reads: CASSLTKVEGYTF. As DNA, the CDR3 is TGTGCCAGCAGCTTAACGAAGGTTGAGGGCTACACCTTC.

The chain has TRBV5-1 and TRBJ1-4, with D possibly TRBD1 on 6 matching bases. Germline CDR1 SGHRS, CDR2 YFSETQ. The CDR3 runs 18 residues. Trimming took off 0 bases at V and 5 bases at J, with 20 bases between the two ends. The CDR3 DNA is TGCGCCAGCAGCTTGGAGGGTCGGACAGCCCTACAGAATGAAAAACTGTTTTTT. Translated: CASSLEGRTALQNEKLFF.

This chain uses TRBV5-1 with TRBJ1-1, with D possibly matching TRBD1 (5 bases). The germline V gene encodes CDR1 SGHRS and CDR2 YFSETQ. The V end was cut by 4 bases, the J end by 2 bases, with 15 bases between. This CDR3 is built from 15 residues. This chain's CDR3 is CASSLQPGSNTEAFF. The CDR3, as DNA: TGCGCCAGCAGCCTGCAGCCAGGGAGCAACACTGAAGCTTTCTTT.

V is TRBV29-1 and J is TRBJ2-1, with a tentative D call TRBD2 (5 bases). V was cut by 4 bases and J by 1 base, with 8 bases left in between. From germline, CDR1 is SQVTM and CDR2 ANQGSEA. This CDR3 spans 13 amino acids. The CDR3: CSVVPGSYNEQFF. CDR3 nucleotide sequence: TGCAGCGTTGTGCCGGGATCCTACAATGAGCAGTTCTTC.

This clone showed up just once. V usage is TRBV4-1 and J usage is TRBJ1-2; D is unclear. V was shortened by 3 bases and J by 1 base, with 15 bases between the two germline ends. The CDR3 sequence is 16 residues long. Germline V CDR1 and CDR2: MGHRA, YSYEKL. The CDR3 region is CASSQERGLLNYGYTF. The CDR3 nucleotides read TGCGCCAGCAGCCAGGAAAGAGGACTTCTTAACTATGGCTACACCTTC.

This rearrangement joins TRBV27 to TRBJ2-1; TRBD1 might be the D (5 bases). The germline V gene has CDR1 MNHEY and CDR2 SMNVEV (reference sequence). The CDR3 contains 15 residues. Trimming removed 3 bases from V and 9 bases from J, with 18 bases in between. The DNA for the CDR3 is TGTGCCAGCAGTTTTAGTAGGGGAATAGTCAGTGAGCAGTTCTTC. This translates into CASSFSRGIVSEQFF.

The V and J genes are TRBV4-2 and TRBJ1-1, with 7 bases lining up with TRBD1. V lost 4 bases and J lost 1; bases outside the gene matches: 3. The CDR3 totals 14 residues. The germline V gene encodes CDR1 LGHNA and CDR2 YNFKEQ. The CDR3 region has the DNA TGTGCCAGCAGCCGACAGGGTGCGAACACTGAAGCTTTCTTT. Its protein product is CASSRQGANTEAFF.

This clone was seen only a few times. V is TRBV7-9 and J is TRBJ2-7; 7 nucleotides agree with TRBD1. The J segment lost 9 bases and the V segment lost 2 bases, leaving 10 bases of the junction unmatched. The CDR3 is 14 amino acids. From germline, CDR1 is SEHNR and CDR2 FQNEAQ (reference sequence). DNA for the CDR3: TGTGCCAGCAGCTTACAGGGGGAACTGCGGGTGCAGTACTTC. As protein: CASSLQGELRVQYF.

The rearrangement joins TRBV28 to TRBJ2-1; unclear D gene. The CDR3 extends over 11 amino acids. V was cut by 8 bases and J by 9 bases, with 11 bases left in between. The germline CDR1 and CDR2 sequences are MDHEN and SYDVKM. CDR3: CASRSQSEQFF. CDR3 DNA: TGTGCCAGCCGTAGTCAGAGTGAGCAGTTCTTC. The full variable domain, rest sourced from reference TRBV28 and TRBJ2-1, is DVKVTQSSRYLVKRTGEKVFLECVQDMDHENMFWYRQDPGLGLRLIYFSYDVKMKEKGDIPEGYSVSREKKERFSLILESASTNQTSMYLCASRSQSEQFFGPGTRLTVL.

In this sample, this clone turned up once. The CDR3 DNA sequence: TGTGCCACCAGTGACCCAATTCGCGGGAGTCCGTACGAGCAGTACTTC. This encodes CATSDPIRGSPYEQYF. V is TRBV24-1 and J is TRBJ2-7; 7 positions agree with TRBD2. This CDR3 has 16 amino acids. Trimming removed 4 bases from V and 4 bases from J; junction bases left unmatched: 12. Germline V CDR1 and CDR2: KGHDR, SFDVKD.